This TCR beta chain was sequenced for a study of OX40 agonist ivuxolimab in advanced cancers. Regarding the complete study: Ivuxolimab, which targeted the costimulatory receptor OX40 (CD134), was an agonistic, fully human IgG2 monoclonal antibody. Intravenous ivuxolimab was administered to patients every 2 weeks at six dose levels: 0.01, 0.1, 0.3, 1.5, 3 and 10 mg/kg. Among the roughly 52 dose-escalation patients, around 19 had hepatocellular carcinoma, about 15 melanoma, 9 renal cell carcinoma and 9 head and neck cancer. The dose-escalation cohort was about 87% male with a mean age of around 64 years, ranging from roughly 23 to 90. Patients were allowed to have had prior anti-PD-1, anti-PD-L1 or anti-CTLA-4 therapy, and 40% of the dose-escalation patients had been treated with checkpoint inhibitors. Partial responses occurred in three dose-escalation patients: two with cutaneous melanoma and one with hepatocellular carcinoma. The point of sequencing TCRbeta in the periphery was to test whether ivuxolimab changed TCR sequence diversity and drove clonal T-cell expansion. The paper covers the monotherapy dose-escalation part of the phase I ivuxolimab trial, which included N ≈ 50 patients.

Patients with a history of autoimmune disease or receiving systemic immunosuppression were excluded from the trial. Peripheral blood for TCR sequencing was drawn from every dose cohort at baseline, at cycle 4 day 1 and at cycle 7 day 1. Samples came from an open-label, multicenter, first-in-human phase I dose-escalation trial of ivuxolimab. Adults with locally advanced or metastatic melanoma, renal cell carcinoma, hepatocellular carcinoma or head and neck squamous cell carcinoma were enrolled in the trial. Before TCR sequencing, CD4+ and CD8+ T cells were separately sorted from peripheral blood. Beyond this particular receptor, the publication reports: Antigen specificity was not determined for the clonally expanded peripheral T cells. After ivuxolimab, CD8+ T cells had more expanded clones than CD4+ T cells on average. Partial responders in the 0.1-3.0 mg/kg groups had among the lowest normalized peripheral clonal expansion, especially among CD8+ T cells. At doses of 0.1 to 3.0 mg/kg, clonal expansion of both CD4+ and CD8+ T cells in blood was seen between baseline and week 6. Low levels of normalized T-cell clonal expansion were also seen in some patients who did not respond.

Here V drops 4 bases and J drops 4 bases, and the junction holds 4 bases not matched to any gene. Based on the germline V gene, the CDR1 and CDR2 sequences are SGDLS and YYNGEE. Its CDR3 holds 14 amino acids, cysteine through phenylalanine. Only the CDR3 region is kept as DNA, spanning 42 bases read in frame from base 1. Genomic DNA was extracted from sorted cells for sequencing of the TCRbeta CDR3 region. The immunoSEQ Assay was used for sequencing of TCRbeta CDR3 regions. The clones in this table, taken by TCRdb from immuneACCESS, are in-frame only. Not every clone is retained; where verified, under half of the shortfall comes from an unresolved V gene, and the cause of the rest is unknown. For this sample the table gives approximately 29,000 clones, of which about four fifths were detected only once. 15% of the sample is taken by the ten largest. A word on this clone: Its antigen remains undetermined. Per-base quality was not reported, and no clone a single base away is much larger than it.

The chain is made from TRBV9 and TRBJ1-2, and TRBD1 aligns with 10 junction nucleotides. The sample here was CD4+ or CD8+ T cells sorted from blood, taken in a trial of the OX40 agonist ivuxolimab. The TCR sequence derives from an adult with an advanced solid tumor such as melanoma, head and neck, liver or kidney cancer. Read as DNA, the sequence is TGTGCCAGCAGCCTTGGGACAGGGGTCTATGGCTACACCTTC. Translated, it reads CASSLGTGVYGYTF. The entire variable domain, with the stretches around the CDR3 drawn from the reference TRBV9 and TRBJ1-2 proteins, is DSGVTQTPKHLITATGQRVTLRCSPRSGDLSVYWYQQSLDQGLQFLIQYYNGEERAKGNILERFSAQQFPDLHSELNLSSLELGDSALYFCASSLGTGVYGYTFGSGTRLTVV.